This T cell receptor beta chain was recovered during a study of identical twins. Whole-study results and caveats: The study found weaker excess twin sharing in beta out-of-frame sequences. Clonotypes of the beta chain that were abundant in cord blood carried fewer insertions (memory repertoires showed none).

As regards this clonotype: Its antigen is undetermined.

The CDR3 totals 13 residues. From germline, CDR1 is MDHEN and CDR2 SYDVKM. Trimming cost V 8 bases and J 7 bases; bases outside gene matches: 10. TCRdb fed the 5' RACE reads into MiXCR, producing one record per CDR3 protein. The table has hundreds of thousands of distinct CDR3 sequences, about 20% seen once. In addition, the sample was reused for a study of T cells expressing NK-cell markers. That study adds: TCR beta repertoires came from sorted CD3+CD56+NKG2C+, CD3+CD56+NKG2C- and CD3+CD56-NKG2C+ T cells. These same clonotypes (in several donors) also led the CD3+CD56-NKG2C+ fraction.

The sample taken for sequencing was PBMCs. This receptor was obtained from a woman younger than 30 in good health. The chain carries TRBV28 and TRBJ1-2; TRBD1 matches 7 bases. The CDR3 DNA reads as TGTGCCAGCTCTTCACGACAGGGAAGTGGCTACACCTTC. Protein product: CASSSRQGSGYTF.